Below, 26 T cell receptor beta chains from the same sample are listed, as sequenced in a study of radiation and T cells in renal cell carcinoma. The protocol was immunoSEQ multiplex PCR, while the TCRdb copy is restricted to in-frame clones and leaves out a portion. In the table there are around 100,000 clones, more than 65% of which are singletons. Indicated time point: blood 4 weeks post-SBRT, at nephrectomy. Treatment denoted: 15 Gy SBRT to primary tumor, nephrectomy 4 weeks later. Sequencing was performed on blood, taken from a patient whose treatment included radiotherapy and nephrectomy. Receptor source: a man aged 55 to 70 with renal cell carcinoma.

CDR3 sequence: CASSLSRGYSQPQHF. The DNA of the CDR3 is TGTGCCAGCAGTTTAAGTAGGGGTTATAGTCAGCCCCAGCATTTT. This chain uses TRBV28 with TRBJ1-5, with D possibly being TRBD1 (5 bases). CDR3 length equals 15 residues. V lost 2 bases and J lost 6, with 14 bases in between. Germline CDR1 MDHEN, CDR2 SYDVKM.

This clone is a singleton in its sample. The rearrangement joins TRBV27 to TRBJ1-1, with D perhaps TRBD1 (6 bases). V was clipped by 2 bases and J by 8 bases, with 18 bases between them. The germline V gene encodes CDR1 MNHEY and CDR2 SMNVEV (reference sequence). The CDR3 loop spans 15 amino acids. CDR3 sequence reads: CASSLNPDRFSEAFF. CDR3 coding DNA: TGTGCCAGCAGTTTAAACCCGGACAGATTCTCCGAAGCTTTCTTT.

The gene calls are TRBV23-1 and TRBJ2-1, with D possibly being TRBD2 (7 bases). TRBV23-1 is an ORF; its function is uncertain. Trimming pared 11 bases from V and 9 bases from J, leaving 26 bases between. The CDR3 runs 15 residues. The CDR3 protein is CAGGGRTGGMSEQFF. In DNA form, the CDR3 reads TGCGCCGGAGGGGGACGAACGGGAGGAATGAGTGAGCAGTTCTTC.

The J gene is TRBJ2-1, the V gene TRBV2, with D perhaps TRBD2 (6 bases). Germline CDR1 is SNHLY and CDR2 is FYNNEI. CDR3 length equals 14 residues. V dropped 6 bases and J dropped 3 bases, with 12 bases sitting between them. CDR3 in DNA: TGTGCCAGCAGGCGGGGAAGCAACTACAATGAGCAGTTCTTC. It encodes CASRRGSNYNEQFF.

This clone was recorded a few times. At the DNA level, this CDR3 is encoded by other sequences in the same sample as well. The CDR3 spells CASSLEGLYGYTF. CDR3 sequence (DNA): TGTGCCAGCAGCTTAGAGGGGCTGTATGGCTACACCTTC. The gene calls are TRBV7-2 and TRBJ1-2; tentative D call: TRBD1 (5 bases). Trimming pared 1 base from V and 5 bases from J, leaving 8 bases between. This CDR3 region has 13 residues. Germline-derived CDR1 and CDR2 are SGHTA and FQGNSA.

V gene TRBV18 combines with J gene TRBJ1-1, with D uncertain. The CDR3 runs 14 residues. Trimming removed 3 bases at V and 3 bases at J, with 11 bases between. The V gene's germline CDR1 is KGHSH and CDR2 LQKENI. The CDR3 nucleotides read TGTGCCAGCTCACCGGAGATTATGGACACTGAAGCTTTCTTT. Translation gives CASSPEIMDTEAFF.

V usage is TRBV28 and J usage is TRBJ1-1; 9 bases map to TRBD1. CDR1 is MDHEN, CDR2 SYDVKM, per germline. V lost 4 bases and J lost 5; bases outside the gene matches: 11. The CDR3 has 16 residues. The CDR3 loop reads CASSSTRTGVGTEAFF. For the CDR3, the DNA is TGTGCCAGCAGTTCGACCAGGACAGGGGTAGGAACTGAAGCTTTCTTT.

This chain links TRBV7-2 with TRBJ2-7; D might be TRBD1 (6 bases). In germline, CDR1 is SGHTA, CDR2 FQGNSA. V lost 3 bases and J lost 2, with 17 bases in between. The CDR3 contains 16 residues. CDR3 loop: CASSFKTGPSPYEQYF. Written as DNA, the CDR3 is TGTGCCAGCAGCTTCAAGACAGGCCCTTCTCCCTACGAGCAGTACTTC.

This chain joins TRBV7-6 and TRBJ2-1; D may be TRBD2 (6 bases). CDR1 and CDR2 from the germline V gene are SGHVS and FNYEAQ. This CDR3 region has 15 residues. Between the trimmed V and J ends, which lost 4 bases and 0 bases, there was a span of 10 bases. CDR3 sequence: CASSSRETSYNEQFF. The CDR3 DNA sequence: TGTGCCAGCAGCTCGCGGGAAACCTCCTACAATGAGCAGTTCTTC.

This chain joins TRBV7-6 and TRBJ1-2; no firm D call. Trimming left V 5 bases short and J 4 bases short, with 11 bases between. Germline-derived CDR1 and CDR2 are SGHVS and FNYEAQ. The CDR3 is 13 amino acids. CDR3 sequence: CASSDLSFYGYTF. CDR3 DNA sequence: TGTGCCAGCAGCGATTTGTCGTTCTATGGCTACACCTTC.

This clone appeared once. The chain recombines TRBV10-3 with TRBJ1-1; possibly TRBD1 for D (5 bases). The ends were cut back, 0 bases at V and 3 bases at J, with 11 bases in the middle. The CDR3 is 15 amino acids. Germline V CDR1 and CDR2: ENHRY, SYGVKD. CDR3 DNA: TGTGCCATCAGTGAGTCGGGGGGTAGCGACACTGAAGCTTTCTTT. This sequence encodes CAISESGGSDTEAFF.

The CDR3 DNA reads as TGTGCCTGGAGGAGGCGGGGGACGGATACGCAGTATTTT. This gives the protein CAWRRRGTDTQYF. This chain joins TRBV30 and TRBJ2-3, with TRBD2 matching over 7 bases. Per germline, CDR1 GTSNPN and CDR2 SVGIG (reference sequence). The trim removed 3 bases at V and 6 bases at J, leaving 6 bases unmatched. CDR3 length equals 13 residues.

The V and J genes are TRBV6-6 and TRBJ1-4; D is ambiguous. Trimming pared 2 bases from V and 0 bases from J, leaving 7 bases between. The CDR3 is made up of 15 amino acids. Germline V gene lookup returns CDR1 MNHNY and CDR2 SVGAGI (reference sequence). The CDR3 region has the DNA TGTGCCAGCAGTTACCCCAGAACAACTAATGAAAAACTGTTTTTT. As protein: CASSYPRTTNEKLFF.

The V and J genes are TRBV19 and TRBJ2-7, with D possibly matching TRBD1 (6 bases). The CDR3 contains 17 residues. The ends were cut back, 4 bases at V and 3 bases at J, with 22 bases in the middle. In germline, CDR1 is LNHDA, CDR2 SQIVND (reference sequence). As DNA, the CDR3 is TGTGCCAGTAGTACTATGTTACAGGGATTCGATAACTACGAGCAGTACTTC. This translates into CASSTMLQGFDNYEQYF.

In this sample, this clone turned up once. The chain uses TRBV23-1 and TRBJ2-5; the match to TRBD2 covers 11 bases. TRBV23-1 is placed among ORFs of uncertain function. V lost 5 bases and J lost 6; bases outside the gene matches: 11. The CDR3 sequence is 16 residues long. The CDR3, as DNA: TGCGCCAGCAGTTTCAGAACTAGCGGGAGTGGGAAGACCCAGTACTTC. Its translation: CASSFRTSGSGKTQYF.

The chain joins TRBV6-5 to TRBJ2-7; D perhaps matches TRBD1 (6 bases). The germline V and J ends were trimmed by 5 bases and 2 bases, with 10 bases remaining between them. The CDR3 totals 13 residues. Germline V gives CDR1 MNHEY, CDR2 SVGAGI. In DNA form, the CDR3 reads TGTGCCAGCAGTAAGACAGGACCCTACGAGCAGTACTTC. Translation: CASSKTGPYEQYF.

J is TRBJ2-1 and V is TRBV5-1; TRBD2 might be the D (7 bases). Between the trimmed V and J ends, which lost 0 bases and 9 bases, there was a span of 13 bases. The CDR3 runs to 14 residues. CDR1 is SGHRS and CDR2 is YFSETQ in the germline V gene. In nucleotides, the CDR3 is TGCGCCAGCAGCTTGGTCCAGGGGAGGGGTGAGCAGTTCTTC. This gives the protein CASSLVQGRGEQFF. Looking up the rest from reference TRBV5-1 and TRBJ2-1 gives the full variable domain: KAGVTQTPRYLIKTRGQQVTLSCSPISGHRSVSWYQQTPGQGLQFLFEYFSETQRNKGNFPGRFSGRQFSNSRSEMNVSTLELGDSALYLCASSLVQGRGEQFFGPGTRLTVL.

With respect to this clone: Other DNA sequences in the sample encode the same CDR3. The gene calls are TRBV27 and TRBJ2-7; TRBD1 aligns across 7 bases. J lost 2 bases, V lost 5 bases, and 3 bases had no gene match. This CDR3 comprises 13 residues. The germline gives CDR1 MNHEY, CDR2 SMNVEV (reference sequence). This chain's CDR3 is CASSLTGPYEQYF. The CDR3 DNA reads TGTGCCAGCAGTCTGACAGGGCCCTACGAGCAGTACTTC.

The rearrangement links TRBV4-2 to TRBJ2-5, with 8 bases that match TRBD1. From germline, CDR1 is LGHNA and CDR2 YNFKEQ. Trimming at V came to 3 bases and at J to 13 bases, leaving 13 bases not matched to a gene. The CDR3 consists of 14 residues. The CDR3 DNA reads TGTGCCAGCAGCCAGGAGGACAGGGAGGTCGGGATGTACTTC. It specifies CASSQEDREVGMYF.

In this sample, this clone turned up a few times. This CDR3 reads CASSLYRTGQGSYNEQFF. The CDR3 region has the DNA TGTGCCAGCAGTTTGTACCGGACTGGGCAGGGGTCCTACAATGAGCAGTTCTTC. V gene TRBV28 combines with J gene TRBJ2-1, with a tentative D call TRBD1 (6 bases). Germline CDR1 reads MDHEN; CDR2 reads SYDVKM. CDR3 length equals 18 residues. V lost 3 bases, J lost 1 base, and 19 bases lay in between.

The genes are TRBV9 and TRBJ2-2; D uncertain. The germline V gene encodes CDR1 SGDLS and CDR2 YYNGEE. The CDR3 contains 13 residues. Trimming pared 4 bases from V and 6 bases from J, leaving 10 bases between. The CDR3 region is CASSPGLAGELFF. Here the CDR3 DNA reads TGTGCCAGCAGCCCCGGTCTGGCCGGGGAGCTGTTTTTT.

V and J are TRBV11-2 and TRBJ2-1; tentative D call: TRBD1 (6 bases). This CDR3 region has 16 residues. V gave up 5 bases and J gave up 4 bases, with 18 bases separating them. The V gene's germline CDR1 is SGHAT and CDR2 FQNNGV. CDR3 nucleotides: TGTGCCAGCAGCCCTGGCCAGGGGTTTTCGTACAATGAGCAGTTCTTC. The encoded protein is CASSPGQGFSYNEQFF.

The V gene is TRBV7-8, the J gene TRBJ2-1; 8 nucleotides align to TRBD2. J lost 2 bases, V lost 10 bases, and 13 bases had no gene match. The CDR3 covers 16 residues. Per the germline V gene, CDR1 is SGHVS and CDR2 is FQNEAQ. The CDR3 nucleotides are TGTGCCACCAAAAGTATAGCGGGAACCCCCTACAATGAGCAGTTCTTC. The encoded protein is CATKSIAGTPYNEQFF. The full variable domain, its missing parts supplied by reference TRBV7-8 and TRBJ2-1, is GAGVSQSPRYKVAKRGQDVALRCDPISGHVSLFWYQQALGQGPEFLTYFQNEAQLDKSGLPSDRFFAERPEGSVSTLKIQRTQQEDSAVYLCATKSIAGTPYNEQFFGPGTRLTVL.

CDR3 nucleotide sequence: TGTGCCAGCAGCCCCGATAACGATACGCAGTATTTT. Translating gives CASSPDNDTQYF. The chain uses TRBV21-1 and TRBJ2-3. TRBV21-1 has pseudogene status. The CDR3 is 12 amino acids.

This chain uses TRBV29-1 with TRBJ2-3, with TRBD2 matching over 12 bases. V shed 4 bases, J shed 7 bases, and the junction held 9 bases outside the gene matches. The CDR3 has 15 amino acids. The germline V gene has CDR1 SQVTM and CDR2 ANQGSEA. For the CDR3, the DNA is TGCAGCGTTGTTCGTCTAGCGGGAGGGCCAAATACGCAGTATTTT. Amino acid sequence: CSVVRLAGGPNTQYF.

The rearrangement joins TRBV5-5 to TRBJ2-5; TRBD1 or TRBD2 may be the D gene (6 bases each). The V end was cut by 4 bases, the J end by 9 bases, with 31 bases between. Germline CDR1 and CDR2: SGHKS and YYEKEE (reference sequence). The CDR3 spans 18 residues. The CDR3 sequence: CASSRTGSGAPNELAQYF. Written as DNA, the CDR3 is TGTGCCAGCAGCCGGACGGGATCGGGGGCCCCAAACGAGCTGGCCCAGTACTTC.